This is a list of T cell receptor beta chains from one sample in a study of blood T cell repertoires in COVID-19. Profiling relied on immunoSEQ multiplex PCR, and the TCRdb table lists in-frame clones only, not all of them. The sample yields about 130,000 clones, approximately 90% seen once. Specimen: peripheral blood. All receptors derive from a man in his fifties or sixties with COVID-19, enrolled during active disease. Both conserved end residues are part of each CDR3. A D gene is named only where the DNA matches it firmly. Size is omitted from some rows. Given values are once, few, many or a class for expanded clones.

d_gene: TRBD1
abundance: .
j_gene: TRBJ1-3
v_gene: TRBV7-6
CDR3nt: TGTGCCAGCAGCTCACAGGGGAACTCTGGAAACACCATATATTTT
CDR3aa: CASSSQGNSGNTIYF

d_gene: .
abundance: .
j_gene: TRBJ1-2
v_gene: TRBV21-1
CDR3nt: TGTGCCAGCAGCCTAGGCAGTAAATATGGCTACACCTTC
CDR3aa: CASSLGSKYGYTF

d_gene: TRBD1
abundance: few
j_gene: TRBJ2-7
v_gene: TRBV6-5
CDR3nt: TGTGCCAGCAGGGGGACAGGGGCAACGGCCTACGAGCAGTACTTC
CDR3aa: CASRGTGATAYEQYF

d_gene: .
abundance: .
j_gene: TRBJ1-1
v_gene: TRBV9
CDR3nt: TGTGCCAGCAGCGCCCCTGTCGGGGGGCGAAACACTGAAGCTTTCTTT
CDR3aa: CASSAPVGGRNTEAFF

d_gene: .
abundance: .
j_gene: TRBJ1-5
v_gene: TRBV23-1
CDR3nt: TGCGCCAGCCGGGGTCAGCCCCAGCATTTT
CDR3aa: CASRGQPQHF

d_gene: .
abundance: .
j_gene: TRBJ2-7
v_gene: TRBV7-8
CDR3nt: TGTGCCAGCAGCTTAGCGGAGGATGGTTGGCAGTACTTC
CDR3aa: CASSLAEDGWQYF

d_gene: .
abundance: .
j_gene: TRBJ1-2
v_gene: TRBV11-1
CDR3nt: TGTGCCAGCAGCTTATCCATGAACTATGGCTACACCTTC
CDR3aa: CASSLSMNYGYTF

d_gene: .
abundance: .
j_gene: TRBJ2-5
v_gene: TRBV10-2
CDR3nt: TGCGCCAGCAGTGGGACTTACCAAGAGACCCAGTACTTC
CDR3aa: CASSGTYQETQYF

d_gene: TRBD1
abundance: .
j_gene: TRBJ2-2
v_gene: TRBV6-5
CDR3nt: TGTGCCAGCAGTTACCTCAGGGGGCGTAACACCGGGGAGCTGTTTTTT
CDR3aa: CASSYLRGRNTGELFF

d_gene: TRBD1
abundance: .
j_gene: TRBJ1-1
v_gene: TRBV28
CDR3nt: TGTGCCAGCAGTTTTGGAGGGACAGTGAACACTGAAGCTTTCTTT
CDR3aa: CASSFGGTVNTEAFF

d_gene: .
abundance: .
j_gene: TRBJ1-5
v_gene: TRBV11-3
CDR3nt: TGTGCCAGCAGCTTAGTCGGTGCAAGCAATCAGCCCCAGCATTTT
CDR3aa: CASSLVGASNQPQHF

d_gene: TRBD1
abundance: .
j_gene: TRBJ1-6
v_gene: TRBV2
CDR3nt: TGTGCCAGCAGTGTTGACAGGGTCATCAATTCACCCCTCCACTTT
CDR3aa: CASSVDRVINSPLHF

d_gene: .
abundance: .
j_gene: TRBJ1-2
v_gene: TRBV2
CDR3nt: TGTGCCAGCACCCTAGGATGGCGGGAGGGAGGCTACACCTTC
CDR3aa: CASTLGWREGGYTF

d_gene: .
abundance: .
j_gene: TRBJ1-2
v_gene: TRBV10-3
CDR3nt: TGTGCCCCCCGGGGTAGATTGTGTGAACCTGGCTATGGCTACACCTTC
CDR3aa: CAPRGRLCEPGYGYTF

d_gene: TRBD2
abundance: .
j_gene: TRBJ2-3
v_gene: TRBV2
CDR3nt: TGTGCCAGCAGCAAAGCGGGGCGGTCAGATACGCAGTATTTT
CDR3aa: CASSKAGRSDTQYF

d_gene: TRBD1
abundance: .
j_gene: TRBJ1-1
v_gene: TRBV5-6
CDR3nt: TGTGCCAGCAGCTTGGATGTCAGGGGGCGCGAAGCTTTCTTT
CDR3aa: CASSLDVRGREAFF